The 27 T cell receptor beta chains given below trace back to one sample, sequenced in a study of blood T cell repertoires in COVID-19. Profiling relied on immunoSEQ multiplex PCR, and the TCRdb table lists in-frame clones only, not all of them. The sample contains around 260,000 clones, 80% to 90% of which appear only once. The specimen was peripheral blood. The receptors come from a man in his sixties with acute or convalescent COVID-19.

The chain links TRBV10-2 to TRBJ1-2; a weak D match, TRBD1 (5 bases). V gave up 4 bases and J gave up 1 base, with 10 bases separating them. The CDR3 has 14 residues. The germline gives CDR1 WSHSY, CDR2 SAAADI. The CDR3 region has the DNA TGCGCCAGCAGTGCCGCGGACAATAACTATGGCTACACCTTC. Its translation: CASSAADNNYGYTF.

V and J are TRBV7-2 and TRBJ2-7, with a possible D match to TRBD2 (6 bases). V lost 5 bases and J lost 3, with 14 bases in between. Germline V gene lookup returns CDR1 SGHTA and CDR2 FQGNSA. The CDR3 covers 14 residues. The CDR3 sequence is CASSPVGGGYEQYF. In DNA form, the CDR3 reads TGTGCCAGCAGCCCTGTGGGGGGTGGCTACGAGCAGTACTTC.

This clone showed up just once. The chain recombines TRBV27 with TRBJ1-5; the match to TRBD1 covers 8 bases. The CDR3 sequence is 15 residues long. The germline CDR1 and CDR2 sequences are MNHEY and SMNVEV (reference sequence). V was clipped by 6 bases and J by 7 bases; unmatched bases: 11. The DNA for the CDR3 is TGTGCCAGCAGCCCCACCCCGACAGGGGTACAGCCCCAGCATTTT. It is translated as CASSPTPTGVQPQHF.

The chain links TRBV3-1 (or the pseudogene TRBV3-2) to TRBJ1-5, with 10 bases matching TRBD1. Germline V gene sequence: CDR1 LGHDT, CDR2 YNNKEL (reference sequence). This CDR3 is 15 amino acids long. J gave up 4 bases and V 5 bases, and 5 bases lay outside the gene matches. CDR3 sequence (DNA): TGTGCCAGCAGCTTCGGACAGGGGGGTAATCAGCCCCAGCATTTT. This codes for CASSFGQGGNQPQHF.

This clone occurred a few times. V is TRBV10-1 and J is TRBJ1-5, with D possibly TRBD1 on 6 matching bases. Germline V gene data show CDR1 as WNHNN and CDR2 as SYGVQD (reference sequence). V shed 2 bases and J shed 5 bases, with 7 bases lying between them. This CDR3 has 13 residues. This CDR3 reads CASSEAGDQPQHF. As DNA, the CDR3 is TGCGCCAGCAGTGAGGCAGGGGATCAGCCCCAGCATTTT.

The rearrangement joins TRBV3-1 (or the pseudogene TRBV3-2) to TRBJ1-2, with 7 nucleotides matching TRBD1. The junction had 9 bases not matched to a gene; V was cut back by 0 bases and J by 5 bases. Germline assignment: CDR1 LGHDT and CDR2 YNNKEL (reference sequence). The CDR3 has 16 amino acids. CDR3: CASSQDWRGRGYGYTF. The CDR3 nucleotides read TGTGCCAGCAGCCAAGATTGGAGGGGGCGCGGGTATGGCTACACCTTC.

This clone has more than one count but fewer than ten. The chain has TRBV19 and TRBJ1-2; 8 bases align to TRBD1. Losses at the gene ends were 5 bases for V and 4 bases for J; bases not matched to a gene: 3. The CDR3 totals 13 residues. The germline gives CDR1 LNHDA, CDR2 SQIVND (reference sequence). CDR3 amino acids: CASSLGTGYGYTF. In nucleotides, the CDR3 is TGTGCCAGTAGTTTGGGGACAGGCTATGGCTACACCTTC.

This chain links TRBV5-1 with TRBJ2-1; 8 bases agree with TRBD2. From germline, CDR1 is SGHRS and CDR2 YFSETQ. There are 14 residues in the CDR3. The V segment lost 3 bases and the J segment 9 bases; nucleotides outside the gene matches: 8. The CDR3 DNA sequence: TGCGCCAGCAGCTCCGGGACTAGTTTGGGTGAGCAGTTCTTC. Translation gives CASSSGTSLGEQFF.

The chain links TRBV5-1 to TRBJ2-3; 10 bases map to TRBD1. The CDR3 totals 14 residues. V gave up 4 bases and J gave up 4 bases; unmatched junction bases: 3. CDR1 SGHRS and CDR2 YFSETQ come from the germline V gene. CDR3: CASSRDRGSDTQYF. Written as DNA, the CDR3 is TGCGCCAGCAGCCGGGACAGGGGATCAGATACGCAGTATTTT.

CDR3 DNA sequence: TGCGCCAGCAAGGCGGGTCTCAACAATGAGCAGTTCTTC. It is translated as CASKAGLNNEQFF. This chain links TRBV10-2 with TRBJ2-1, with TRBD2 as a possible D gene (5 bases). Germline CDR1 reads WSHSY; CDR2 reads SAAADI. V was pared by 7 bases and J by 5 bases, with 12 bases between. The CDR3 extends over 13 amino acids.

V and J are TRBV12-3 or TRBV12-4 and TRBJ2-2; D perhaps matches TRBD1 (6 bases). The CDR3 spans 13 residues. The V gene lost 3 bases and the J gene lost 7 bases, with 9 bases spanning the gap. The CDR3 is CASSFRGDGELFF. CDR3 nucleotide sequence: TGTGCCAGCAGTTTCAGGGGAGACGGGGAGCTGTTTTTT.

As to this clone: Other nucleotide sequences from this sample produce the same CDR3. CDR3 nucleotide sequence: TGTGCCAGCTCACCGGGCCAGGGAGGGAACTATGGCTACACCTTC. This gives the protein CASSPGQGGNYGYTF. J is TRBJ1-2 and V is TRBV18, with D perhaps TRBD1 (5 bases). Germline lookup yields CDR1 KGHSH and CDR2 LQKENI. The CDR3 has 15 residues. Trimming took off 3 bases at V and 2 bases at J, with 13 bases between the two ends.

The chain couples TRBV6-6 to TRBJ2-7, with D unclear. Per the germline V gene, CDR1 is MNHNY and CDR2 is SVGAGI (reference sequence). CDR3 length equals 15 residues. V was cut by 4 bases and J by 3 bases, with 16 bases left in between. The CDR3 bases are TGTGCCAGCAGTTTACAACCCCCCCCGTTCTACGAGCAGTACTTC. Protein: CASSLQPPPFYEQYF.

This clone was detected a few times. The chain links TRBV7-9 to TRBJ1-1; D may be TRBD1 (5 bases). V was shortened by 1 base and J by 0 bases, with 9 bases between the two germline ends. The CDR3 consists of 15 residues. The germline V gene encodes CDR1 SEHNR and CDR2 FQNEAQ (reference sequence). The CDR3 spells CASSLEVQVNTEAFF. CDR3 DNA: TGTGCCAGCAGCTTAGAGGTACAGGTGAACACTGAAGCTTTCTTT.

This chain connects TRBV9 to TRBJ2-3, with 9 nucleotides matching TRBD2. With V trimmed by 4 bases and J by 1 base, 4 bases remained unmatched. Germline V lookup: CDR1 SGDLS, CDR2 YYNGEE. The CDR3 covers 15 residues. In nucleotides, the CDR3 is TGTGCCAGCAGCCCTAGCGGGACAGGCACAGATACGCAGTATTTT. Protein: CASSPSGTGTDTQYF.

This clone showed up just a few times. The V call is TRBV6-6, the J call TRBJ1-1; perhaps TRBD1 as D (6 bases). Germline V gene sequence: CDR1 MNHNY, CDR2 SVGAGI (reference sequence). The ends were cut back, 4 bases at V and 0 bases at J, with 12 bases in the middle. The CDR3 totals 15 residues. The chain's CDR3 is CASSSSGAMNTEAFF. CDR3 bases: TGTGCCAGCAGTTCGTCAGGGGCCATGAACACTGAAGCTTTCTTT.

The gene calls are TRBV7-3 and TRBJ2-5; TRBD2 might be the D (5 bases). Trimming left V 6 bases short and J 3 bases short, with 11 bases between. Germline V lookup: CDR1 SGHTA, CDR2 FQGTGA. This CDR3 is 13 amino acids long. CDR3 coding DNA: TGTGCCAGCAGTTCGGAGGCAGAAGAGACCCAGTACTTC. Its protein product is CASSSEAEETQYF.

This clone was recorded once. V usage is TRBV6-5 and J usage is TRBJ1-2, with 7 bases fitting TRBD1. After removal of 0 bases from V and 6 bases from J, the junction contained 7 bases not matched to a gene. This CDR3 is 15 amino acids long. Germline V gene lookup returns CDR1 MNHEY and CDR2 SVGAGI. This chain's CDR3 is CASSYSGGSLNGYTF. DNA of the CDR3: TGTGCCAGCAGTTACTCAGGGGGCAGTTTGAATGGCTACACCTTC.

The chain joins TRBV5-1 to TRBJ2-5, with 11 bases aligning to TRBD2. Germline trimming cut 5 bases from V and 4 bases from J; bases unmatched to any gene: 4. This CDR3 region has 14 residues. Germline-derived CDR1 and CDR2 are SGHRS and YFSETQ. The CDR3 coding sequence is TGCGCCAGCAGACTAGCGGGAGTGGGAGAGACCCAGTACTTC. It encodes CASRLAGVGETQYF.

The J gene is TRBJ2-6, the V gene TRBV5-1; D unresolved. CDR1 is SGHRS, CDR2 YFSETQ, per germline. This CDR3 has 14 residues. The V end was cut by 5 bases, the J end by 1 base, with 7 bases between. The CDR3 spells CASRVESGANVLTF. The CDR3 DNA is TGCGCCAGCAGGGTTGAGTCTGGGGCCAACGTCCTGACTTTC. The variable domain in full, with the rest retrieved from reference TRBV5-1 and TRBJ2-6, is KAGVTQTPRYLIKTRGQQVTLSCSPISGHRSVSWYQQTPGQGLQFLFEYFSETQRNKGNFPGRFSGRQFSNSRSEMNVSTLELGDSALYLCASRVESGANVLTFGAGSRLTVL.

The chain carries TRBV15 and TRBJ2-6; maybe TRBD1 (6 bases). Germline V lookup: CDR1 LNHNV, CDR2 YYDKDF (reference sequence). The CDR3 loop spans 15 amino acids. Between the trimmed V and J ends, which lost 2 bases and 2 bases, there was a span of 7 bases. Here the CDR3 DNA reads TGTGCCACCAGCAGAAGACAGGCTGGGGCCAACGTCCTGACTTTC. It is translated as CATSRRQAGANVLTF.

This chain joins TRBV28 and TRBJ1-1, with D perhaps matching TRBD1 (6 bases). Per germline, CDR1 MDHEN and CDR2 SYDVKM. Trimming shortened V by 5 bases and J by 0 bases, and 19 bases separated the two germline ends. CDR3 length: 17 amino acids. This CDR3 is CASSPHMGAKMNTEAFF. For the CDR3, the DNA is TGTGCCAGCAGTCCTCATATGGGGGCAAAGATGAACACTGAAGCTTTCTTT.

V is TRBV5-4 and J is TRBJ2-3; no definite D call. CDR1 is SGHNT and CDR2 is YYREEE in the germline V gene (reference sequence). V lost 0 bases and J lost 2, with 7 bases in between. The CDR3 runs 14 residues. The CDR3, as DNA: TGTGCCAGCAGCTTGGCCGACTCCACAGATACGCAGTATTTT. Its protein product is CASSLADSTDTQYF. The full variable domain, completed using reference TRBV5-4 and TRBJ2-3, is ETGVTQSPTHLIKTRGQQVTLRCSSQSGHNTVSWYQQALGQGPQFIFQYYREEENGRGNFPPRFSGLQFPNYSSELNVNALELDDSALYLCASSLADSTDTQYFGPGTRLTVL.

This clone was observed once. V gene TRBV14 combines with J gene TRBJ1-2; no clear D gene. Germline V lookup: CDR1 SGHDN, CDR2 FVKESK. V was cut by 1 base and J by 3 bases, with 6 bases left in between. The CDR3 sequence is 13 residues long. The CDR3 sequence is CASSQGGHYGYTF. CDR3 coding DNA: TGTGCCAGCAGCCAAGGTGGCCACTATGGCTACACCTTC.

The gene calls are TRBV10-3 and TRBJ2-3; TRBD2 matches 9 bases. V was pared by 9 bases and J by 6 bases, with 4 bases of the junction left unmatched. The CDR3 sequence is 12 residues long. Germline lookup yields CDR1 ENHRY and CDR2 SYGVKD. The CDR3 region has the DNA TGTGCCATTCTAGCGGGACGGGATACGCAGTATTTT. This translates into CAILAGRDTQYF.

The V gene is TRBV6-2 or TRBV6-3, the J gene TRBJ1-4, with a weak D call TRBD1 (6 bases). Per the germline V gene, CDR1 is MNHEY and CDR2 is SVGEGT. This CDR3 comprises 16 residues. V was shortened by 4 bases and J by 8 bases, with 20 bases between the two germline ends. In DNA form, the CDR3 reads TGTGCCAGCAGTTCCGACCGGCGGGGGGGCGAAGAAAAACTGTTTTTT. This gives the protein CASSSDRRGGEEKLFF.

The chain combines TRBV27 with TRBJ2-7; 7 positions agree with TRBD1. The CDR3 has 15 amino acids. V dropped 5 bases and J dropped 0; count of bases not matched to a gene: 7. The germline V gene encodes CDR1 MNHEY and CDR2 SMNVEV (reference sequence). This CDR3 reads CASSPGTVASYEQYF. The CDR3 DNA is TGTGCCAGCAGTCCCGGGACAGTTGCCTCCTACGAGCAGTACTTC.